This T cell receptor (beta chain) was sequenced during a study of cytomegalovirus exposure and HLA in healthy donors. Whole-study results and caveats: CMV serostatus stood as the only immune exposure information on hand. One later analysis reportedly identified an Asian-associated ancestry cluster that showed fewer N-insertions than the approximately 710-donor mean. Most subjects' HLA-A and HLA-B alleles were reportedly predicted from TCR beta sequences.

This CDR3 region has 16 residues. Germline CDR1 and CDR2: SQVTM and ANQGSEA. Trimming cost V 1 base and J 3 bases, with 17 bases left between them. The PCR ran on 60 Vbeta and 13 Jbeta primers. This table comes from immunoSEQ multiplex PCR, and its TCRdb copy is limited to in-frame clones, with some not included. In the table there are about 65,000 clones, approximately 82% of which are singletons. With respect to this clone: The antigen remains unidentified.

Sequences were obtained from PBMCs. This chain uses TRBV29-1 with TRBJ2-3; D is possibly TRBD2 (5 bases). The receptor was isolated from a girl aged 10-17 years in good health and CMV-seropositive. This CDR3 is CSVEAVQSLGTDTQYF. CDR3 coding DNA: TGCAGCGTTGAAGCCGTTCAATCACTAGGTACAGATACGCAGTATTTT.